This TCR beta chain was recovered during a study of Ad26.COV2.S vaccination and SARS-CoV-2 variants. Study as a whole: Vaccine-arm donor from the placebo-controlled COV1001 Ad26.COV2.S trial. Dosing was one shot or two shots 56 days apart. Study outcomes and limitations: Substantial breadth in spike-specific CD8+ and CD4+ T cell responses was reportedly seen after vaccination. Possibly, TCR breadth and depth analyses underestimated total T cell responses.

Documented treatment: some 20 received Ad26.COV2.S at low or high dose, single or two shots; a few received placebo; per-sample allocation not given. All samples were drawn on day 63, counting from the first vaccine or placebo injection. Deletions cut 5 bases from V and 0 bases from J, with 12 bases between. This CDR3 is 14 amino acids long. In germline, CDR1 is SGHDT, CDR2 YYEEEE. The repertoire was sequenced with immunoSEQ multiplex PCR; TCRdb's copy has only in-frame clones and lacks some. This sample has approximately 420,000 clones, with 70% to 90% found just once. Comments on this clone: Its antigen is not identified.

Sequences were derived from peripheral blood, sampled in a trial of Ad26.COV2.S vaccine versus placebo. This chain uses TRBV5-6 with TRBJ2-7; D is unresolved. The source is a person between 18 and 59 years old who received the Ad26.COV2.S COVID-19 vaccine or a placebo. CDR3 loop: CASRRTGRSYEQYF. The CDR3, as DNA: TGTGCCAGCAGGAGGACGGGTCGCTCCTACGAGCAGTACTTC.